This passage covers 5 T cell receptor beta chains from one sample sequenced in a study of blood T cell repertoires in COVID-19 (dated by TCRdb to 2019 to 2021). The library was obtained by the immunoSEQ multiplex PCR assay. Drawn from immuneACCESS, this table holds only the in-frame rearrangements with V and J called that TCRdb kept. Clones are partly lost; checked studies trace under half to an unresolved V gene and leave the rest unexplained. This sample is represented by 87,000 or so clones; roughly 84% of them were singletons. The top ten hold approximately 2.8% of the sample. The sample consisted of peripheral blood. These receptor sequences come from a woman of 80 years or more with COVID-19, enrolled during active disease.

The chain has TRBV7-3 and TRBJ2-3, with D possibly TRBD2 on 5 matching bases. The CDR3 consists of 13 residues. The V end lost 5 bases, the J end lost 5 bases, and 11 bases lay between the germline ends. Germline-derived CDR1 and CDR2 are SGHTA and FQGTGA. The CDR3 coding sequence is TGTGCCAGCAGCCCCCGGGAAGTAGATACGCAGTATTTT. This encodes CASSPREVDTQYF.

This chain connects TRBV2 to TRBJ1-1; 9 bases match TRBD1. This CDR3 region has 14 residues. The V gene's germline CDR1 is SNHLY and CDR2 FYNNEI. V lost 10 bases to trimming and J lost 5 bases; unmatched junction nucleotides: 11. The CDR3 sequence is CATHRTGARTEAFF. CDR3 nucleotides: TGTGCCACCCACCGGACAGGGGCTCGGACTGAAGCTTTCTTT.

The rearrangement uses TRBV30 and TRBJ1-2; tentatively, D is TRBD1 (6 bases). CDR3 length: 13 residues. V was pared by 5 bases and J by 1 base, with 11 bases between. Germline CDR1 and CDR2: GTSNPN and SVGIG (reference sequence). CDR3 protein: CAWGQRLNYGYTF. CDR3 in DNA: TGTGCCTGGGGACAGAGACTTAACTATGGCTACACCTTC.

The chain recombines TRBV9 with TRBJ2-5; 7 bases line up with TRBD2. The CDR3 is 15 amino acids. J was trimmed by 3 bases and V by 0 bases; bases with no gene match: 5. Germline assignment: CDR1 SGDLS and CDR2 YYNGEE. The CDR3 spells CASSVGGRPKETQYF. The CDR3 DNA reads TGTGCCAGCAGCGTAGGCGGGAGACCCAAAGAGACCCAGTACTTC.

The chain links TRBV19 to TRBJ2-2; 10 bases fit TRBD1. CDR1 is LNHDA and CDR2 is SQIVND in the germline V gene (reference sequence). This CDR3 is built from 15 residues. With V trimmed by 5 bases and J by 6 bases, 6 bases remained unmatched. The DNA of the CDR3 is TGTGCCAGTAGTCGGATAGGACAGGGGGCCGGGGAGCTGTTTTTT. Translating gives CASSRIGQGAGELFF.